A single T cell receptor (beta chain) is shown here with its context. These data originate in a study of OX40 agonist ivuxolimab in advanced cancers. Study background: Ivuxolimab, an antibody acting as an agonist of OX40 (CD134), was used to treat patients. Two cutaneous melanoma patients and one hepatocellular carcinoma patient, three in all, had partial responses. Checkpoint inhibitors had been given previously to 35% to 50% of patients.

Clones were read by immunoSEQ multiplex PCR, and TCRdb kept only the in-frame ones, dropping some. The table records about 40,000 clones, 88% of them present only once. This CDR3 is 14 amino acids long. CDR1 and CDR2 (germline): SEHNR, FQNEAQ (reference sequence). Losses at the gene ends were 5 bases for V and 2 bases for J; bases not matched to a gene: 5. This TCR derives from an adult with an advanced solid tumor such as melanoma, head and neck, liver or kidney cancer. Material: CD4+ or CD8+ T cells sorted from blood, obtained in a trial of the OX40 agonist ivuxolimab. The rearrangement links TRBV7-9 to TRBJ1-1; 7 bases align to TRBD1. CDR3 loop: CASSMNRGNTEAFF. The CDR3 region has the DNA TGTGCCAGCAGCATGAACAGGGGAAACACTGAAGCTTTCTTT.